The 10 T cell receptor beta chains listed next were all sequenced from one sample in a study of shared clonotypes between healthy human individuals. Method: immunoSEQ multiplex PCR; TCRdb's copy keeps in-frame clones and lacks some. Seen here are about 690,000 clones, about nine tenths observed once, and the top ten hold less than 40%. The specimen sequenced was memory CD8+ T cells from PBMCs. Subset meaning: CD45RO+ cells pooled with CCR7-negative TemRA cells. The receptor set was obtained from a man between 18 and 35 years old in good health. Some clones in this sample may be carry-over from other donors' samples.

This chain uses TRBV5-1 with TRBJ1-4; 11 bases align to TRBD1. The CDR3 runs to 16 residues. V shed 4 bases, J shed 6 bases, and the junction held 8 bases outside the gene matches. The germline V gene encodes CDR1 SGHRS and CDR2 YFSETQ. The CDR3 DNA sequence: TGCGCCAGCAGCACGGGACAGGGGGGAAGAGATGAAAAACTGTTTTTT. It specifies CASSTGQGGRDEKLFF.

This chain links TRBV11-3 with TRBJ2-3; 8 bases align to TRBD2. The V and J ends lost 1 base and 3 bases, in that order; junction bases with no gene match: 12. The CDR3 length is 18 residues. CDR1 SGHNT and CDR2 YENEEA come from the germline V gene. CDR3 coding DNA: TGTGCCAGCAGCTTAGGTTTTGGACCAGCGGGAGAGACAGATACGCAGTATTTT. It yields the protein CASSLGFGPAGETDTQYF.

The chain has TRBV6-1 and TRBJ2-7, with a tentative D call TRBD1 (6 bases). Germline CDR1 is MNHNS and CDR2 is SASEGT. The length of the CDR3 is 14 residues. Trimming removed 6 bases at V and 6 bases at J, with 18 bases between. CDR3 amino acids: CASRPDRNPPEQYF. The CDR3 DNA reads TGTGCCAGCAGACCCGACAGGAATCCCCCCGAGCAGTACTTC.

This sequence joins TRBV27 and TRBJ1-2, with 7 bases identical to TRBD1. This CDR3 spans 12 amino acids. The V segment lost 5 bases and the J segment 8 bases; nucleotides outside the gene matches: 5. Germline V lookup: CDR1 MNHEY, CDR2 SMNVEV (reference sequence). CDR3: CASSPSGGGYTF. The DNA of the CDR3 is TGTGCCAGCAGTCCTTCAGGGGGGGGCTACACCTTC.

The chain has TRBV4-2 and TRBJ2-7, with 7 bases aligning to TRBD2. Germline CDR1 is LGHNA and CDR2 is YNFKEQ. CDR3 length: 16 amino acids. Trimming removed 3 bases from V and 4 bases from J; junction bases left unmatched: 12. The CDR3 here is CASSQDPAGVGYEQYF. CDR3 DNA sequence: TGTGCCAGCAGCCAGGACCCGGCGGGAGTGGGTTACGAGCAGTACTTC.

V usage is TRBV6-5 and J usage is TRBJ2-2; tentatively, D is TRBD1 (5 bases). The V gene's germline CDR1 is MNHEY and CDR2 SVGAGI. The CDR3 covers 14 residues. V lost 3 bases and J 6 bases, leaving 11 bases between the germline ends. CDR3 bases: TGTGCCAGCAGTTATTACAGGACCCCCGGGGAGCTGTTTTTT. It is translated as CASSYYRTPGELFF.

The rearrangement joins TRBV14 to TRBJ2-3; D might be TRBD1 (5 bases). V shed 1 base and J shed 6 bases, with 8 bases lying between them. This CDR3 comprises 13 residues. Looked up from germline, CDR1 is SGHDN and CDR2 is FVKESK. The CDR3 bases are TGTGCCAGCAGCCAAGGGGGCCGGGATACGCAGTATTTT. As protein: CASSQGGRDTQYF.

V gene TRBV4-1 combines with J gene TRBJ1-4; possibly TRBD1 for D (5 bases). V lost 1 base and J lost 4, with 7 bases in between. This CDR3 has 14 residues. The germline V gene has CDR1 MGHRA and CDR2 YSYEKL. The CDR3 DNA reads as TGCGCCAGCAGCCAAGCCAGGGTTAATGAAAAACTGTTTTTT. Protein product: CASSQARVNEKLFF.

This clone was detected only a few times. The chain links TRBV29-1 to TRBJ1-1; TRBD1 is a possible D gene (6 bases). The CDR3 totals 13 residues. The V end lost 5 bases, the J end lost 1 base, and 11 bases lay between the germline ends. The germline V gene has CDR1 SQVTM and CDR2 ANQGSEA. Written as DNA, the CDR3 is TGCAGCGTTCTTTACAGGGCGAACACTGAAGCTTTCTTT. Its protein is CSVLYRANTEAFF.

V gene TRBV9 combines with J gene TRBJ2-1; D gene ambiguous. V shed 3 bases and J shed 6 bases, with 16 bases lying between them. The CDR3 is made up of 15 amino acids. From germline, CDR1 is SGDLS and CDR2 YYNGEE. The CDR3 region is CASSAPGLAGNEQFF. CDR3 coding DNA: TGTGCCAGCAGCGCCCCCGGGTTAGCTGGCAATGAGCAGTTCTTC.